This is a list of T cell receptor beta chains from one sample in a study of regulatory T cells in long-lasting Graves disease. One entry per CDR3 protein, called by TCRdb with MiXCR from the multiplex PCR reads. Counted here are a few hundred thousand distinct CDR3 sequences, over 20% occurring once; the ten biggest clones make up more than 11%. The specimen was peripheral blood mononuclear cells (PBMCs), collected at new diagnosis, from a patient treated with antithyroid drugs. These receptors all stem from a female donor with Graves disease. Both conserved end residues are part of each CDR3. A D gene is named only where the DNA matches it firmly. Clone size, where shown, is once, few, many, or a class for clones that have expanded.

v_gene	j_gene	abundance	d_gene	CDR3nt	CDR3aa
TRBV12-3/TRBV12-4	TRBJ1-2	-	-	TGTGCCAGCAGTTTGATAAGGACCGCCAGCGGCTACACCTTC	CASSLIRTASGYTF
TRBV11-3	TRBJ1-1	many	-	TGTGCCAGCAGCTTACGACCGCAAGGGACTGAAGCTTTCTTT	CASSLRPQGTEAFF
TRBV4-2	TRBJ2-3	many	-	TGTGCCAGCAGCCAAGACAAGGGAACTACGCAGTATTTT	CASSQDKGTTQYF
TRBV12-3/TRBV12-4	TRBJ1-2	many	-	TGTGCCAGCAGTCCGTCACTTCGACAGGACCCCTATGGCTACACCTTC	CASSPSLRQDPYGYTF
TRBV7-9	TRBJ1-5	many	TRBD1	TGTGCCAGCAGATTTGAGTCCGGGACAGTACATTTT	CASRFESGTVHF
TRBV4-3	TRBJ2-7	many	-	TGCGCCAGCAGCCAAGAAGTGGAGTACGAGCAGTACTTC	CASSQEVEYEQYF
TRBV5-1	TRBJ1-3	many	-	TGCGCCAGCAGCTTGGATGGGGGCCACTCTGGAAACACCATATATTTT	CASSLDGGHSGNTIYF
TRBV27	TRBJ2-2	-	TRBD2	TGTGCCAGCAGTGTCGGGAGGCAGACCGGGGAGCTGTTTTTT	CASSVGRQTGELFF
TRBV19	TRBJ2-3	few	-	TGTGCCAGTAGCATATACGGGGGTTTGATGGATACGCAGTATTTT	CASSIYGGLMDTQYF
TRBV9	TRBJ2-6	once	-	TGTGCCAGCAGCCTGGACAGTCGCCGGGCCAACGTCCTGACTTTC	CASSLDSRRANVLTF
TRBV20-1	TRBJ2-1	many	TRBD2	TGCAGTGCTAGTGGACTAGCGGGGCGGCACAAATACAATGAGCAGTTCTTC	CSASGLAGRHKYNEQFF
TRBV7-9	TRBJ2-5	-	TRBD1	TGTGCCAGCAGCGTAGGGGGCCGAGAGACCCAGTACTTC	CASSVGGRETQYF
TRBV5-1	TRBJ2-2	-	TRBD1	TGCGCCAGCAAAACAACAGGGGGCCATACCGGGGAGCTGTTTTTT	CASKTTGGHTGELFF
TRBV9	TRBJ2-2	many	TRBD2	TGTGCCAGCAGCGTAGTAAGTGGAGGGAGGGCCGGAACCGGGGAGCTGTTTTTT	CASSVVSGGRAGTGELFF
TRBV11-2	TRBJ2-5	many	-	TGTGCCAGCAGCTTTATGGGCCGAGAGACCCAGTACTTC	CASSFMGRETQYF
TRBV2	TRBJ2-7	-	TRBD1	TGTGCCAGCAGTGACACAGGGGGCACCGAGCAGTACTTC	CASSDTGGTEQYF
TRBV3-1	TRBJ2-3	many	-	TGTGCCAGCGTCGCAAGGGATCACACAGATACGCAGTATTTT	CASVARDHTDTQYF
TRBV5-1	TRBJ1-2	-	-	TGCGCCAGCAGCTTGGTTGGGGGCGCAGGCCCTAAGGGCTACACCTTC	CASSLVGGAGPKGYTF
TRBV18	TRBJ2-3	many	TRBD1	TGTGCCAGCTCACCCCGGGACAGCATAACAGATACGCAGTATTTT	CASSPRDSITDTQYF
TRBV11-2	TRBJ2-1	many	-	TGTGCCAGCAGCTTAGACTCCGGGACTTCGAGGCAGTTCTTC	CASSLDSGTSRQFF
TRBV29-1	TRBJ1-5	many	-	TGCAGCGTTAACCCGTCCCCAAGCAGGGCTAATCAGCCCCAGCATTTT	CSVNPSPSRANQPQHF
TRBV20-1	TRBJ2-5	few	TRBD1	TGCAGTGCGGCTACTGGCCCGGGACAGGGACAAGAGACCCAGTACTTC	CSAATGPGQGQETQYF
TRBV20-1	TRBJ2-7	-	TRBD2	TGCAGTGCTTCTTCCCCTAGCGGGGGGGCCGGGGAGCAGTACTTC	CSASSPSGGAGEQYF
TRBV27	TRBJ2-7	-	TRBD1	TGTGCTACCAAGGGACAGACTTACGAGCAGTACTTC	CATKGQTYEQYF
TRBV27	TRBJ2-7	many	TRBD1	TGTGCCAGCAGTGGCAGGACAGGGGGCGGGTACGAGCAGTACTTC	CASSGRTGGGYEQYF
TRBV5-6	TRBJ1-2	-	-	TGTGCCAGCAGTTCTCAGCTTAACTATGGCTACACCTTC	CASSSQLNYGYTF
TRBV12-3/TRBV12-4	TRBJ2-3	many	-	TGTGCCAGCAGGCGGACAGATACGCAGTATTTT	CASRRTDTQYF
TRBV20-1	TRBJ2-5	-	TRBD2	TGCAGTGCTAGGCCAGGAGGGACTAGCGGGGAAGAGACCCAGTACTTC	CSARPGGTSGEETQYF
TRBV12-3/TRBV12-4	TRBJ2-7	many	TRBD2	TGTGCCAGCAGTTTTTCTAGCGGGAGTTACGAGCAGTACTTC	CASSFSSGSYEQYF
TRBV20-1	TRBJ2-7	many	TRBD2	TGCAGTGCACTAAACCTGCTAGCGGAATACGAGCAGTACTTC	CSALNLLAEYEQYF
TRBV6-1	TRBJ2-2	-	TRBD2	TGTGCCAGCAGGGGGGGGTCCCCGCGGACCGGGGAGCTGTTTTTT	CASRGGSPRTGELFF
TRBV2	TRBJ1-1	many	-	TGTGCCAGCAGTAGACACGGGACACCTAACACTGAAGCTTTCTTT	CASSRHGTPNTEAFF
TRBV11-2	TRBJ2-2	many	-	TGTGCCAGCAGGGGATTGGGGGGGCTCGTCGGGGAGCTGTTTTTT	CASRGLGGLVGELFF
TRBV2	TRBJ1-5	-	TRBD1	TGTGCCAGCAGTGACACAGGGGGCAATCAGCCCCAGCATTTT	CASSDTGGNQPQHF
TRBV2	TRBJ1-5	many	TRBD1	TGTGCCAGCAGGCTCGACAGGGCATCGGGTCAGCCCCAGCATTTT	CASRLDRASGQPQHF
TRBV7-9	TRBJ2-5	many	-	TGTGCCAGCAGCCCAAGCTCAGCCGGTCAGACCCAGTACTTC	CASSPSSAGQTQYF
TRBV6-5	TRBJ2-5	many	TRBD2	TGTGCCAGCAGTTACCGGCGGGGGATACTTCAAGAGACCCAGTACTTC	CASSYRRGILQETQYF
TRBV5-1	TRBJ2-7	-	TRBD2	TGCGCCAGCAGCTGGGAGACTAGCGGGAGTTACGAGCAGTACTTC	CASSWETSGSYEQYF
TRBV28	TRBJ1-2	many	-	TGTGCCAGCAGTCCTCAAGTTGGCTATGGCTACACCTTC	CASSPQVGYGYTF
TRBV20-1	TRBJ2-2	many	-	TGCAGTGCTCGGGCCGCGAACACCGGGGAGCTGTTTTTT	CSARAANTGELFF
TRBV18	TRBJ1-1	many	-	TGTGCCAGCTCACCCCCCAGGGACTATACTGAAGCTTTCTTT	CASSPPRDYTEAFF